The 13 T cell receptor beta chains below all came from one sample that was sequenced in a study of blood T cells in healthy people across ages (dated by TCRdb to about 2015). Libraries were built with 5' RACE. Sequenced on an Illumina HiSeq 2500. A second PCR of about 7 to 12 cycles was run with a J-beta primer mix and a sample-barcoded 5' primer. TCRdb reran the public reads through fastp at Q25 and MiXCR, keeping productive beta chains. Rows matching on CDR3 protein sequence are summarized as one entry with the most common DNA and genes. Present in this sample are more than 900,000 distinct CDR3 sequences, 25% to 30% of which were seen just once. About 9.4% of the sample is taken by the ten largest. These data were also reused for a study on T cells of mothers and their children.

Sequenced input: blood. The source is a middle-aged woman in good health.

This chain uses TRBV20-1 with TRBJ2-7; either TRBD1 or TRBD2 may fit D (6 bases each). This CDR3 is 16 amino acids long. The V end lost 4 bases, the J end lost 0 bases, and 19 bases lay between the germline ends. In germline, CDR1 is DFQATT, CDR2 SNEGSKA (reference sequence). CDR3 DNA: TGCAGTGCTAAGAACCCGTGGAGGGGGGCCTCCTACGAGCAGTACTTC. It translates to CSAKNPWRGASYEQYF.

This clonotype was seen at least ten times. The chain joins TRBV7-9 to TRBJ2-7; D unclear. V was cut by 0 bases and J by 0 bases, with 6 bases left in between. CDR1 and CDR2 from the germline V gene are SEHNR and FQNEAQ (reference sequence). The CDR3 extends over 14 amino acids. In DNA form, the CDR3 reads TGTGCCAGCAGCTTAGCAGAGGCCTCCTACGAGCAGTACTTC. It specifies CASSLAEASYEQYF.

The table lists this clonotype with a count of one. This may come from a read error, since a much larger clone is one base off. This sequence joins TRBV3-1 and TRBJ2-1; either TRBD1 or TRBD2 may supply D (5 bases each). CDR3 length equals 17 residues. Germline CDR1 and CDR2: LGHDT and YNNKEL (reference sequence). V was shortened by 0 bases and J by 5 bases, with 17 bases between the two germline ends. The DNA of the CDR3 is TGTGCCAGCAGCCAAGAGCCGGGGCTCGGATCCCACAATGAGCAGTTCTTC. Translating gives CASSQEPGLGSHNEQFF.

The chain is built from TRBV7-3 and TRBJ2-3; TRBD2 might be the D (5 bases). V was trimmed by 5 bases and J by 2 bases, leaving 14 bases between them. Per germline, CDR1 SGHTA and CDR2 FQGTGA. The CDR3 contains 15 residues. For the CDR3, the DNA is TGTGCCAGCAGCCCCCTCGGGGTATACACAGATACGCAGTATTTT. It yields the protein CASSPLGVYTDTQYF.

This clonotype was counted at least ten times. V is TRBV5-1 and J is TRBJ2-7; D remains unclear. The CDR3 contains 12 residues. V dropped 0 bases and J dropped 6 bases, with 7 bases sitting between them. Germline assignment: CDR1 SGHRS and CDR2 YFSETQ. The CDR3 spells CASSLGSGEQYF. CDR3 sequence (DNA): TGCGCCAGCAGCTTGGGTAGTGGCGAGCAGTACTTC.

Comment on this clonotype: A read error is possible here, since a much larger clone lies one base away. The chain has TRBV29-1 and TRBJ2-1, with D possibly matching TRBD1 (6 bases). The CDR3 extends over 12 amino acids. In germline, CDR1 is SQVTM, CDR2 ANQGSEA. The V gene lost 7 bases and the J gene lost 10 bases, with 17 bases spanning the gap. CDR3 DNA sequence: TGCAGCGGATGGGACACCCACTACGAGCAGTTCTTC. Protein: CSGWDTHYEQFF.

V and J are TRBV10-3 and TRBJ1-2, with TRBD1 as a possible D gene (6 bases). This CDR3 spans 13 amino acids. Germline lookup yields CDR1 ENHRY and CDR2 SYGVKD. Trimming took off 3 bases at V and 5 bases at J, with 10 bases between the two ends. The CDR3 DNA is TGTGCCATCAGTGAACTTACAGGGTATGGCTACACCTTC. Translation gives CAISELTGYGYTF.

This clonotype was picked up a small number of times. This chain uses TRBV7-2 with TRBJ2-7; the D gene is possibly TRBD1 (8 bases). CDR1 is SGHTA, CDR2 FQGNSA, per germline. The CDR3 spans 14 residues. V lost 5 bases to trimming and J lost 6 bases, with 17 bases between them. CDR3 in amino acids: CASSHRGSGGEQYF. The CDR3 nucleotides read TGTGCCAGCAGCCACAGGGGGTCGGGGGGCGAGCAGTACTTC.

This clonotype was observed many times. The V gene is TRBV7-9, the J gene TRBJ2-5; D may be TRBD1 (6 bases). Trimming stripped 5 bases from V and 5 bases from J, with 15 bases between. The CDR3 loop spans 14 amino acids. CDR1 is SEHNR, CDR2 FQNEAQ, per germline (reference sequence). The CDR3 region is CASSPVTGLETQYF. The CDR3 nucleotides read TGTGCCAGCAGCCCAGTTACAGGGTTGGAGACCCAGTACTTC. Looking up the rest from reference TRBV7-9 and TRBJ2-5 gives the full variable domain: DTGVSQNPRHKITKRGQNVTFRCDPISEHNRLYWYRQTLGQGPEFLTYFQNEAQLEKSRLLSDRFSAERPKGSFSTLEIQRTEQGDSAMYLCASSPVTGLETQYFGPGTRLLVL.

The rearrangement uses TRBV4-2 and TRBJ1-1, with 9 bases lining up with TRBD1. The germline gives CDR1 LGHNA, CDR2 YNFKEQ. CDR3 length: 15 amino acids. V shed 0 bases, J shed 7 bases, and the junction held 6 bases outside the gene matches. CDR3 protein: CASSQDWDRASEAFF. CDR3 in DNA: TGTGCCAGCAGCCAAGATTGGGACAGGGCTAGTGAAGCTTTCTTT.

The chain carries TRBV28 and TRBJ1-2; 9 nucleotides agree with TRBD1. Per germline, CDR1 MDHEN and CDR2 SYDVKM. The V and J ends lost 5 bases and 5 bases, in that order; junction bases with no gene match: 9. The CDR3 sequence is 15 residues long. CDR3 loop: CASSLDRGLEYGYTF. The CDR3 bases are TGTGCCAGCAGTCTCGACAGGGGGTTGGAGTATGGCTACACCTTC.

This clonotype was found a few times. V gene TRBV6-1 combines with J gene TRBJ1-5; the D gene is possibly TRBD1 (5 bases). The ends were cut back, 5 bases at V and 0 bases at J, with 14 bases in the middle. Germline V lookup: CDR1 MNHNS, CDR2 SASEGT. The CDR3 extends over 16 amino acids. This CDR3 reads CASSRGGVGSNQPQHF. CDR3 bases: TGTGCCAGCAGTCGCGGGGGAGTCGGTAGCAATCAGCCCCAGCATTTT.

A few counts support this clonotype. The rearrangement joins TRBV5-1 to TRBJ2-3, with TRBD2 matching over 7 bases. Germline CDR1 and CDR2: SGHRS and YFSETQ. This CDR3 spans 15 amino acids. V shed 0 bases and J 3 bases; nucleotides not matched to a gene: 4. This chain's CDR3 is CASSLVRGVTDTQYF. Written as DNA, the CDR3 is TGCGCCAGCAGCTTGGTCCGGGGGGTGACAGATACGCAGTATTTT.